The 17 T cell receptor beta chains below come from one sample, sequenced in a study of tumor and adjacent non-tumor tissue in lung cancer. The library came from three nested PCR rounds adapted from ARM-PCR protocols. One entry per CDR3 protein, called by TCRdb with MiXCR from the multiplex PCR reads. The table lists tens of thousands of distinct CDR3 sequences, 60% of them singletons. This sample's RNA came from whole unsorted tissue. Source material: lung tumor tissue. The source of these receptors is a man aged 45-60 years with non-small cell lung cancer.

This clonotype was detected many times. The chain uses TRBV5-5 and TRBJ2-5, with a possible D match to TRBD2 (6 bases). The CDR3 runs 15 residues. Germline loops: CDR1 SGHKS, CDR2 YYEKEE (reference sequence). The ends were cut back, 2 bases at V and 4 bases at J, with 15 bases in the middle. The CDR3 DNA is TGTGCCAGCAGCTTATCGGCGGGAAGAGGAGAGACCCAGTACTTC. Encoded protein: CASSLSAGRGETQYF.

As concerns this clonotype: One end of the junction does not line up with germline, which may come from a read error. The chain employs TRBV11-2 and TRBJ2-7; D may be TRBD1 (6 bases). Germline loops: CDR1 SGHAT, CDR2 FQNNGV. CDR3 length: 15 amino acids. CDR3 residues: CASSFTGSGTYEQYF. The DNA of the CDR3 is TGTGCCAGTAGCTTCACAGGGTCTGGCACCTACGAGCAGTACTTC.

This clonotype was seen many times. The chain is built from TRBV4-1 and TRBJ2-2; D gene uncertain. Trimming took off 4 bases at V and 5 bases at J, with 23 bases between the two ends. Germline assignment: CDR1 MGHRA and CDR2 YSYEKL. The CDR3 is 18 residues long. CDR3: CASSPSLGSGTTTGELFF. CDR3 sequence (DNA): TGCGCCAGCAGCCCCTCTCTGGGCTCAGGAACTACGACCGGGGAGCTGTTTTTT.

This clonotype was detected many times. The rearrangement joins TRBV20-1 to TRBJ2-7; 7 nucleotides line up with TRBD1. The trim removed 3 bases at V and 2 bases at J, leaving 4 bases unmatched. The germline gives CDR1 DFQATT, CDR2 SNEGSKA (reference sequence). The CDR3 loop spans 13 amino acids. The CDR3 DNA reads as TGCAGTGCTAGGCCGGGACAGACCTACGAGCAGTACTTC. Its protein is CSARPGQTYEQYF.

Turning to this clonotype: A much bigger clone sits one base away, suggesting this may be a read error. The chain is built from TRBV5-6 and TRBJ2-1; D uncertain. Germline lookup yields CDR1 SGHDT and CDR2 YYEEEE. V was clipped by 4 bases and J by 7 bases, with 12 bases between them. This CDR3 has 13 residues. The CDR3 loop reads CASSLFDGNEQFF. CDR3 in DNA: TGTGCCAGCAGCCTTTTTGATGGGAATGAGCAGTTCTTC. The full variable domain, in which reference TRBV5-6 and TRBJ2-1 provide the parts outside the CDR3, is DAGVTQSPTHLIKTRGQQVTLRCSPKSGHDTVSWYQQALGQGPQFIFQYYEEEERQRGNFPDRFSGHQFPNYSSELNVNALLLGDSALYLCASSLFDGNEQFFGPGTRLTVL.

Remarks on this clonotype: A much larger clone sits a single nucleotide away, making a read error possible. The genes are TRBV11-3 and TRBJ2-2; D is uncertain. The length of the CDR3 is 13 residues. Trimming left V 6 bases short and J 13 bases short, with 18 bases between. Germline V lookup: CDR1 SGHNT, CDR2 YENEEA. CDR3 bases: TGTGCCAGCAGTAACGCGAACACCTGGGGGCTGTTTTTT. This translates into CASSNANTWGLFF.

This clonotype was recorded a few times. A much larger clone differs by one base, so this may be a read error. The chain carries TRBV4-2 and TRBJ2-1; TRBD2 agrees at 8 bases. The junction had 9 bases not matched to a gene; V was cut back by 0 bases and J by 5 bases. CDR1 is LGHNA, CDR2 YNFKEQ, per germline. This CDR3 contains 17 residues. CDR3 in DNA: TGTGCCAGCAGCCAAGATACGGGCGGGGGGTGGAACAATGAGCAGTTCTTC. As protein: CASSQDTGGGWNNEQFF.

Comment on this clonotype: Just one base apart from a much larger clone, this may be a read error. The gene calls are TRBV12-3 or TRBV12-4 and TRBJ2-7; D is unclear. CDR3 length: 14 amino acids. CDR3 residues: CPSSPDQLGYEQYF. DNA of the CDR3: TGTCCCAGCAGTCCGGACCAGCTGGGCTACGAGCAGTACTTC.

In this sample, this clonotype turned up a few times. DNA for the CDR3: TGTGCCTGGAGTGTACTGGGGGGCGGGGTATACAATGAGCAGTTCTTC. The encoded protein is CAWSVLGGGVYNEQFF. The chain employs TRBV30 and TRBJ2-1; D might be TRBD1 or TRBD2, each matching 6 bases. This CDR3 has 16 residues. V was shortened by 0 bases and J by 4 bases, with 16 bases between the two germline ends. Per germline, CDR1 GTSNPN and CDR2 SVGIG (reference sequence). The variable domain in full, with the rest retrieved from reference TRBV30 and TRBJ2-1, is SQTIHQWPATLVQPVGSPLSLECTVEGTSNPNLYWYRQAAGRGLQLLFYSVGIGQISSEVPQNLSASRPQDRQFILSSKKLLLSDSGFYLCAWSVLGGGVYNEQFFGPGTRLTVL.

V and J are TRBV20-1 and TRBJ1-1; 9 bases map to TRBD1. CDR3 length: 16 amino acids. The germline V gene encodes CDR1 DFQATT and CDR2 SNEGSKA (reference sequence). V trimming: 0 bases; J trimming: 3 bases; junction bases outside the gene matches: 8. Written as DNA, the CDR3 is TGCAGTGCTAGAGAACACAGGGGGCGGATCGACACTGAAGCTTTCTTT. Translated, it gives CSAREHRGRIDTEAFF.

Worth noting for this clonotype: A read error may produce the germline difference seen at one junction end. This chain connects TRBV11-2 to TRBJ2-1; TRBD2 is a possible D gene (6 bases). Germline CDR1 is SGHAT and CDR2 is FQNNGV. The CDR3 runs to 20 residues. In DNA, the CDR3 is TGTGCCAGCAGCTCTTTTGAGGTAACACTTGCGGGGCCTACCTACAATGAGCAATTCTTC. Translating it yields CASSSFEVTLAGPTYNEQFF.

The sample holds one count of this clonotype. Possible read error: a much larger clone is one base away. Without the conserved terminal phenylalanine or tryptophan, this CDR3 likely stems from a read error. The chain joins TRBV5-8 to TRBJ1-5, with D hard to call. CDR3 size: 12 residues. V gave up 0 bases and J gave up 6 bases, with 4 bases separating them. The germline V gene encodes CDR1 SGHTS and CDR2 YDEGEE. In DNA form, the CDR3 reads TGTGCCAGCAGCTTGGCGAGTCAGCCCCAGCATTGT. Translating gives CASSLASQPQHC.

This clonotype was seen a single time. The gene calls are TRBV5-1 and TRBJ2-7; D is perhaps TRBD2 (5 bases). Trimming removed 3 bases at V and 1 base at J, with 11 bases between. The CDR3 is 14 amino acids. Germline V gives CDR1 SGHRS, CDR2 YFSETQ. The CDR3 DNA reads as TGCGCCAGCAGCTCGTTCACGGGATCCTACGAGCAGTACTTC. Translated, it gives CASSSFTGSYEQYF.

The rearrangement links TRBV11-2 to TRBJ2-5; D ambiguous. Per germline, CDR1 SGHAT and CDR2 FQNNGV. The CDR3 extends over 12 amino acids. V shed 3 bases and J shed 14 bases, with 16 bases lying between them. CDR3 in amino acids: CASSLGIETHYF. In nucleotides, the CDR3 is TGTGCCAGCAGCTTGGGTATAGAGACTCATTACTTC.

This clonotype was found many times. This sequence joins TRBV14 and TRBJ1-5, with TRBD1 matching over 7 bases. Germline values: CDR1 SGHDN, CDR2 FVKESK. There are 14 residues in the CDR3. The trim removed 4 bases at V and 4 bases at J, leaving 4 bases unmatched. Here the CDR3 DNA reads TGTGCCAGCAGCCGAGCAGGGGGAAATCAGCCCCAGCATTTT. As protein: CASSRAGGNQPQHF.

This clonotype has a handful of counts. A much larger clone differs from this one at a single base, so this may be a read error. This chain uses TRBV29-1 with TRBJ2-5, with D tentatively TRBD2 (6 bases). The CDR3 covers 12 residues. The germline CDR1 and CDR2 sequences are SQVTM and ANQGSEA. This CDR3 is CSVRETQETLYF. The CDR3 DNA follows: TGCAGCGTCCGGGAGACGCAAGAGACCCTGTACTTC.

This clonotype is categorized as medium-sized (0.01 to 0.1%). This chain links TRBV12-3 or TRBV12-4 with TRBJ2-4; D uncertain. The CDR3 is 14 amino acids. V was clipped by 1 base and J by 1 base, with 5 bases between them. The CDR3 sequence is CASSLGGAKNIQYF. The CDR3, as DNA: TGTGCCAGCAGTTTAGGGGGTGCCAAAAACATTCAGTACTTC.